This TCR beta chain was observed in a study of regulatory T cells in long-lasting Graves disease. Through Arm-PCR of CDR3 regions and iRepertoire HTBI primers, TCR beta libraries were built. MiXCR, applied by TCRdb to the multiplex PCR reads, yields one record per CDR3 protein. The repertoire holds roughly 320,000 distinct CDR3 sequences, approximately 15% seen once, with roughly 30% in the top ten. V was shortened by 5 bases and J by 0 bases, with 17 bases between the two germline ends. In germline, CDR1 is DFQATT, CDR2 SNEGSKA (reference sequence). The CDR3 is 16 amino acids. This clonotype occurred many times. The time point: newly diagnosed GD, antithyroid drugs for less than 3 months. Preparation of the TCR library used RNA extracted from PBMCs. These records were also assigned to another study, of T cells in Graves' hyperthyroidism and ophthalmopathy.

The source was peripheral blood mononuclear cells (PBMCs), collected at new diagnosis, from a patient treated with antithyroid drugs. V usage is TRBV20-1 and J usage is TRBJ2-1; tentatively, D is TRBD1 or TRBD2 (5 bases each). The TCR sequence derives from a man aged 35 to 55 with Graves disease. The CDR3 nucleotides are TGCAGTGCTCCCAGCAGGGATGGGAGCTCCTACAATGAGCAGTTCTTC. Its protein is CSAPSRDGSSYNEQFF.